These T cell receptor beta chains were read from a single sample in a study of a mutant IDH1 vaccine in newly diagnosed glioma. Only in-frame clones appear in the TCRdb table, and some are missing; sequencing was by immunoSEQ multiplex PCR. The sample records some 70,000 clones, 84% being singletons. No antigen is known for these receptors. The material was PBMCs, obtained from a glioma patient whose treatment included an IDH1 peptide vaccine. These receptors all stem from a man aged 18 to 30 with glioma. CDR3s include the opening cysteine and the closing phenylalanine or tryptophan. Fields, in order: J gene, clone size, D gene, V gene, CDR3 protein, CDR3 DNA. The D gene is left open where the match is weak. A clone size is listed for some rows: how often the clone was seen (once, few, many), or a class if it is expanded.

>TRBJ2-6|-|-|TRBV7-3
CASSPRGGSSGANVLTF
TGTGCCAGCAGCCCCCGTGGGGGAAGCTCTGGGGCCAACGTCCTGACTTTC
>TRBJ1-3|-|-|TRBV11-2
CASSLARTVLSGNTIYF
TGTGCCAGCAGCTTAGCGAGGACAGTACTCTCTGGAAACACCATATATTTT
>TRBJ2-5|-|TRBD2|TRBV5-6
CASSRAGGPRETQYF
TGTGCCAGCAGTCGAGCGGGAGGGCCGCGGGAGACCCAGTACTTC
>TRBJ2-5|-|TRBD1|TRBV11-2
CASSSDRGGETQYF
TGTGCCAGCAGCTCGGACAGGGGAGGGGAGACCCAGTACTTC
>TRBJ1-1|-|TRBD1|TRBV19
CASSTWDRPLNTEAFF
TGTGCCAGTAGTACCTGGGACAGACCTTTGAACACTGAAGCTTTCTTT
>TRBJ1-2|-|TRBD1|TRBV4-1
CASSQTTGTVYGYTF
TGCGCCAGCAGCCAGACCACCGGGACAGTATATGGCTACACCTTC
>TRBJ1-1|-|-|TRBV27
CASSSPRAHETEAFF
TGTGCCAGCAGTTCCCCTCGGGCGCATGAGACTGAAGCTTTCTTT
>TRBJ1-1|-|TRBD1|TRBV29-1
CSAWDRIEAFF
TGCAGCGCCTGGGACAGAATTGAAGCTTTCTTT
>TRBJ2-5|-|-|TRBV9
CASSVAGVADQETQYF
TGTGCCAGCAGCGTAGCTGGGGTAGCTGATCAAGAGACCCAGTACTTC
>TRBJ1-3|-|-|TRBV20-1
CSASSVNTIYF
TGCAGTGCTAGCAGTGTAAACACCATATATTTT
>TRBJ1-2|-|-|TRBV29-1
CSVIGRAGYGYTF
TGCAGCGTTATAGGGAGAGCGGGATATGGCTACACCTTC
>TRBJ1-2|-|-|TRBV28
CASISGDYGYTF
TGTGCCAGCATCTCAGGGGACTATGGCTACACCTTC
>TRBJ1-2|-|-|TRBV9
CASSPRSRVDYGYTF
TGTGCCAGCAGCCCGCGCTCCAGGGTCGACTATGGCTACACCTTC
>TRBJ2-3|-|-|TRBV5-1
CASTRSLDTDTQYF
TGCGCCAGCACCCGGTCCCTAGACACAGATACGCAGTATTTT
>TRBJ2-5|-|-|TRBV6-1
CASSEWGEAGETQYF
TGTGCCAGCAGTGAATGGGGGGAGGCGGGGGAGACCCAGTACTTC
>TRBJ2-1|few|-|TRBV30
CAWSVRFEQFF
TGTGCCTGGAGTGTACGATTTGAGCAGTTCTTC
>TRBJ1-2|-|-|TRBV11-2
CASSFGAQGGIAGYTF
TGTGCCAGCAGCTTTGGGGCGCAGGGTGGGATCGCTGGCTACACCTTC
>TRBJ2-7|-|-|TRBV7-9
CASSSTLAGISEEQYF
TGTGCCAGCAGCTCCACCCTGGCGGGCATCTCGGAGGAGCAGTACTTC
>TRBJ1-1|-|-|TRBV7-9
CAIPKGPPSLEAFF
TGTGCCATCCCGAAGGGACCGCCGTCCCTTGAAGCTTTCTTT
>TRBJ2-5|-|TRBD2|TRBV2
CASSEAPAGEGKTQYF
TGTGCCAGCAGTGAAGCGCCGGCGGGGGAAGGAAAGACCCAGTACTTC
>TRBJ1-4|-|-|TRBV10-3
CAISERDTTNEKLFF
TGTGCCATCAGTGAAAGGGACACAACTAATGAAAAACTGTTTTTT
>TRBJ2-7|-|-|TRBV28
CASSLTPRGQYF
TGTGCCAGCAGTTTAACCCCACGGGGGCAGTACTTC
>TRBJ1-1|-|TRBD1|TRBV28
CASSLLGQEPNTEAFF
TGTGCCAGCAGTTTATTGGGACAGGAGCCGAACACTGAAGCTTTCTTT
>TRBJ1-1|-|-|TRBV19
CASSIGQLEAFF
TGTGCCAGTAGTATAGGACAGCTTGAAGCTTTCTTT
>TRBJ2-5|-|TRBD1|TRBV5-4
CASIDRGGDETQYF
TGTGCCAGCATTGACAGGGGAGGCGACGAGACCCAGTACTTC
>TRBJ2-1|-|-|TRBV2
CASRRGPYNEQFF
TGTGCCAGTCGGAGGGGGCCCTACAATGAGCAGTTCTTC
>TRBJ1-2|-|-|TRBV27
CASKSTGLYGYTF
TGTGCCAGCAAATCGACAGGCCTCTATGGCTACACCTTC
>TRBJ2-2|-|-|TRBV10-2
CASSVTGSRVAGGELFF
TGCGCCAGCAGTGTGACGGGTTCCAGGGTGGCGGGCGGGGAGCTGTTTTTT
>TRBJ2-2|-|-|TRBV4-3
CASSRDGGYPGELFF
TGCGCCAGCAGCCGTGATGGGGGGTACCCCGGGGAGCTGTTTTTT
>TRBJ2-1|-|TRBD2|TRBV4-2
CASSQALGLAGVSSNEQFF
TGTGCCAGCAGCCAAGCCCTAGGGCTAGCGGGAGTTAGTAGCAATGAGCAGTTCTTC
>TRBJ2-2|-|TRBD1|TRBV5-4
CASSRTGVNTGELFF
TGTGCCAGCAGCCGGACAGGGGTCAACACCGGGGAGCTGTTTTTT
>TRBJ1-6|-|-|TRBV6-5
CASSYSRVLGEFTLHF
TGTGCCAGCAGTTACTCGAGGGTCTTAGGGGAATTCACCCTCCACTTT
>TRBJ2-5|-|-|TRBV2
CASSEGSKETQYF
TGTGCCAGCAGTGAGGGCAGCAAAGAGACCCAGTACTTC
>TRBJ1-1|-|TRBD1|TRBV18
CASSRDRQGREGTEAFF
TGTGCCAGCTCACGGGATCGACAGGGACGGGAAGGCACTGAAGCTTTCTTT
>TRBJ1-2|-|TRBD1|TRBV4-3
CASSRETGSYYGYTF
TGCGCCAGCAGCCGAGAGACAGGGTCCTACTATGGCTACACCTTC
>TRBJ2-5|-|TRBD2|TRBV15
CATSRKREGGSVTQYF
TGTGCCACCAGCAGGAAGCGGGAGGGCGGGTCGGTGACCCAGTACTTC
>TRBJ2-1|-|-|TRBV5-1
CASSPGTTTSNEQFF
TGCGCCAGCAGCCCCGGGACAACAACCTCCAATGAGCAGTTCTTC
>TRBJ2-7|-|-|TRBV18
CASSPPGRVNEQYF
TGTGCCAGCTCACCACCAGGCAGGGTCAACGAGCAGTACTTC
>TRBJ2-7|-|TRBD1|TRBV2
CASSEPRTGVDEQYF
TGTGCCAGCAGTGAACCCCGGACAGGGGTGGACGAGCAGTACTTC
>TRBJ2-1|-|TRBD2|TRBV6-1
CASSVSGDHNEQFF
TGTGCCAGCAGTGTTAGCGGGGACCACAATGAGCAGTTCTTC
>TRBJ1-1|few|-|TRBV6-1
CASSEVRARTEAFF
TGTGCCAGCAGTGAAGTTAGGGCTCGAACTGAAGCTTTCTTT
>TRBJ2-7|-|-|TRBV19
CASSPGSYEQYF
TGTGCCAGTAGCCCTGGGTCCTACGAGCAGTACTTC
>TRBJ1-5|-|-|TRBV30
CAWTPGLTNQPQHF
TGTGCCTGGACTCCGGGACTAACAAATCAGCCCCAGCATTTT
>TRBJ1-5|-|TRBD1|TRBV6-5
CASRPTGGSRQPQHF
TGTGCCAGCAGACCTACAGGGGGCTCGAGGCAGCCCCAGCATTTT
>TRBJ1-5|-|-|TRBV28
CAGGLGRPNQPQHF
TGTGCAGGAGGCCTGGGACGCCCCAATCAGCCCCAGCATTTT
>TRBJ1-5|-|-|TRBV19
CASSIARNSNQPQHF
TGTGCCAGTAGTATCGCCCGCAATAGCAATCAGCCCCAGCATTTT
>TRBJ1-6|-|-|TRBV19
CASSIRSGASNSPLHF
TGTGCCAGTAGTATAAGGTCAGGGGCCTCTAATTCACCCCTCCACTTT
>TRBJ1-2|-|-|TRBV13
CASSLDRTTLYGYTF
TGTGCCAGCAGCTTAGACAGAACAACGCTCTATGGCTACACCTTC
>TRBJ2-1|-|TRBD1|TRBV5-1
CASSLDRGMFDEQFF
TGCGCCAGCAGTTTGGACAGGGGGATGTTCGATGAGCAGTTCTTC
>TRBJ1-2|few|TRBD1|TRBV30
CAWSAGTARLYGYTF
TGTGCCTGGAGTGCCGGGACAGCCAGGCTCTATGGCTACACCTTC
>TRBJ1-2|-|-|TRBV2
CASSERGDGGYTF
TGTGCCAGCAGTGAGCGAGGGGATGGAGGCTACACCTTC
>TRBJ1-2|-|-|TRBV14
CASSQDSGSANYGYTF
TGTGCCAGCAGCCAAGATTCGGGCTCTGCTAACTATGGCTACACCTTC
>TRBJ1-1|-|-|TRBV28
CACGRGNTEAFF
TGCGCATGTGGGCGGGGGAACACTGAAGCTTTCTTT
>TRBJ2-7|-|-|TRBV20-1
CSARDERKQYF
TGCAGTGCTAGAGATGAACGAAAGCAGTACTTC
>TRBJ2-7|-|TRBD2|TRBV27
CASSPWASGNSYEQYF
TGTGCCAGCAGTCCCTGGGCTAGCGGAAACTCCTACGAGCAGTACTTC
>TRBJ2-7|-|TRBD2|TRBV4-2
CASSQDSSLAVFYEQYF
TGTGCCAGCAGCCAAGATTCTAGTCTAGCGGTGTTTTACGAGCAGTACTTC
>TRBJ1-4|-|TRBD1|TRBV14
CASSQAGTGGEKLFF
TGTGCCAGCAGCCAGGCCGGGACAGGGGGTGAAAAACTGTTTTTT
>TRBJ1-1|-|TRBD1|TRBV7-9
CASTATGGKAFF
TGTGCCAGCACCGCGACAGGGGGCAAAGCTTTCTTT
>TRBJ2-1|-|-|TRBV10-3
CAISESLEDIKQFF
TGTGCCATCAGTGAGTCTTTGGAGGACATCAAGCAGTTCTTC